The next 8 T cell receptor beta chains were all read from a single sample in a study of shared clonotypes between healthy human individuals. The protocol was immunoSEQ multiplex PCR, while the TCRdb copy is restricted to in-frame clones and leaves out a portion. This table has about 450,000 clones, roughly three quarters appearing once. The sequencing input was PBMCs. These receptor sequences come from a woman aged 35 to 49 in good health. Some clones in this sample may be carry-over from other donors' samples.

V and J are TRBV6-5 and TRBJ2-7; D may be TRBD1 (7 bases). There are 15 residues in the CDR3. Between the trimmed V and J ends, which lost 2 bases and 1 base, there was a span of 12 bases. Germline V lookup: CDR1 MNHEY, CDR2 SVGAGI. CDR3: CASSYGQGGSYEQYF. The CDR3 DNA follows: TGTGCCAGCAGTTACGGTCAGGGGGGTTCCTACGAGCAGTACTTC.

In this sample, this clone turned up a few times. The chain couples TRBV30 to TRBJ2-3, with D perhaps TRBD1 (6 bases). The CDR3 runs 13 residues. V was shortened by 8 bases and J by 3 bases, with 15 bases between the two germline ends. The V gene's germline CDR1 is GTSNPN and CDR2 SVGIG (reference sequence). The CDR3 reads CARDEGETDTQYF. CDR3 DNA: TGTGCCCGCGACGAGGGGGAGACAGATACGCAGTATTTT.

The DNA of the CDR3 is TGTGCCTGGAGTGTGGGGCTAGCGGGAAAGAACAATGAGCAGTTCTTC. It yields the protein CAWSVGLAGKNNEQFF. The J gene is TRBJ2-1, the V gene TRBV30, with 9 bases matching TRBD2. This CDR3 region has 16 residues. CDR1 and CDR2 from the germline V gene are GTSNPN and SVGIG (reference sequence). V lost 0 bases, J lost 5 bases, and 8 bases stayed unmatched. The complete variable domain, with remaining parts taken from reference TRBV30 and TRBJ2-1, reads SQTIHQWPATLVQPVGSPLSLECTVEGTSNPNLYWYRQAAGRGLQLLFYSVGIGQISSEVPQNLSASRPQDRQFILSSKKLLLSDSGFYLCAWSVGLAGKNNEQFFGPGTRLTVL.

This clone was picked up one time. The chain is built from TRBV5-4 and TRBJ2-1; the D is unclear. The CDR3 consists of 15 residues. The germline CDR1 and CDR2 sequences are SGHNT and YYREEE (reference sequence). Deletions cut 3 bases from V and 3 bases from J, with 13 bases between. CDR3 nucleotides: TGTGCCAGCAGCTCAGGCGCCAGCGACTACAATGAGCAGTTCTTC. Its translation is CASSSGASDYNEQFF.

The rearrangement links TRBV11-2 to TRBJ2-7; a weak D match, TRBD2 (6 bases). Germline V lookup: CDR1 SGHAT, CDR2 FQNNGV. The CDR3 totals 14 residues. Trimming shortened V by 5 bases and J by 5 bases, and 16 bases separated the two germline ends. The CDR3 here is CASSPRGIKDEQYF. CDR3 DNA sequence: TGTGCCAGCAGCCCCCGCGGGATTAAGGACGAGCAGTACTTC. Drawing the rest from reference TRBV11-2 and TRBJ2-7, the complete variable domain is EAGVAQSPRYKIIEKRQSVAFWCNPISGHATLYWYQQILGQGPKLLIQFQNNGVVDDSQLPKDRFSAERLKGVDSTLKIQPAKLEDSAVYLCASSPRGIKDEQYFGPGTRLTVT.

In nucleotides, the CDR3 is TGTGCCAGCAGCCTAGGGTTAGGCTACGAGCAGTACTTC. This gives the protein CASSLGLGYEQYF. The rearrangement joins TRBV11-2 to TRBJ2-7; D call uncertain. CDR1 and CDR2 (germline): SGHAT, FQNNGV. The germline V and J ends were trimmed by 5 bases and 3 bases, with 11 bases remaining between them. This CDR3 has 13 residues.

V gene TRBV7-3 combines with J gene TRBJ1-5; 8 bases agree with TRBD1. The CDR3 contains 15 residues. The trim removed 5 bases at V and 4 bases at J, leaving 7 bases unmatched. Germline V CDR1 and CDR2: SGHTA, FQGTGA. The CDR3 DNA follows: TGTGCCAGCAGCACAGGACAGGGTAGGAATCAGCCCCAGCATTTT. It is translated as CASSTGQGRNQPQHF.

This sequence joins TRBV5-6 and TRBJ1-4; D is unclear. V was cut by 0 bases and J by 7 bases, with 7 bases left in between. CDR3 length: 13 amino acids. CDR1 is SGHDT, CDR2 YYEEEE, per germline. CDR3 amino acids: CASSLERTEKLFF. As DNA, the CDR3 is TGTGCCAGCAGCTTGGAACGGACTGAAAAACTGTTTTTT.